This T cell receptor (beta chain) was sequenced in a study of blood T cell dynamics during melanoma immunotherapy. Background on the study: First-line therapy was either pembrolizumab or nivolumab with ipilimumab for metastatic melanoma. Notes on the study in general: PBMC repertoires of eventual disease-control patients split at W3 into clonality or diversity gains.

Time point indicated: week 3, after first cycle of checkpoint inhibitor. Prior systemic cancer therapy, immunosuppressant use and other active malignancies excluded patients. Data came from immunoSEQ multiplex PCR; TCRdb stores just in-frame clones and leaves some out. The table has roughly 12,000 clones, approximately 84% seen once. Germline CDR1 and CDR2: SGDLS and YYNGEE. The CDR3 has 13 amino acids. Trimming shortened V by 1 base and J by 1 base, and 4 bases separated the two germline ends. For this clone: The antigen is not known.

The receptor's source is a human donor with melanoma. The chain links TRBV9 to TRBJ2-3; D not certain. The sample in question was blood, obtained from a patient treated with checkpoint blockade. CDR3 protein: CASSVLGTDTQYF. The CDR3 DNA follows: TGTGCCAGCAGCGTACTAGGCACAGATACGCAGTATTTT.